Presented here are 18 T cell receptor beta chains from one specimen sequenced in a study of T cell repertoires in cytomegalovirus infection (dated by TCRdb to about 2019). This sample was sequenced with an Illumina HiSeq 1500. TCRdb reran the public reads through fastp at Q25 and MiXCR, keeping productive beta chains. Merged by CDR3 protein, the rows form single entries marked with the most common genes and DNA. In this sample the table shows around 450,000 distinct CDR3 sequences, 25% to 40% of which occur a single time. The ten largest clonotypes hold approximately 14% of the sample. Sequenced input: PBMCs. Every receptor here comes from a human donor in good health (CMV status not recorded). Some clones in this sample may be carry-over from other donors' samples.

The chain joins TRBV5-1 to TRBJ1-1; 8 bases fit TRBD1. Per the germline V gene, CDR1 is SGHRS and CDR2 is YFSETQ. The CDR3 is 16 amino acids. V lost 3 bases, J lost 1 base, and 8 bases stayed unmatched. The CDR3 here is CASSSDLRGPNTEAFF. CDR3 nucleotides: TGCGCCAGCAGCTCAGACCTCAGGGGGCCGAACACTGAAGCTTTCTTT.

V is TRBV4-3 and J is TRBJ2-2; TRBD2 matches 13 bases. The CDR3 consists of 17 residues. V shed 3 bases and J 2 bases; nucleotides not matched to a gene: 3. Germline V CDR1 and CDR2: LGHNA, YSLEER. CDR3 loop: CASSQTSGGTNTGELFF. The DNA for the CDR3 is TGCGCCAGCAGCCAGACTAGCGGGGGGACAAACACCGGGGAGCTGTTTTTT.

The chain combines TRBV28 with TRBJ1-6; 7 bases align to TRBD1. The CDR3 is 16 amino acids. Losses at the gene ends were 4 bases for V and 7 bases for J; bases not matched to a gene: 10. Per the germline V gene, CDR1 is MDHEN and CDR2 is SYDVKM. CDR3 nucleotides: TGTGCCAGCAGTTCGGGCCTCAGGGGGGGGAATTCACCCCTCCACTTT. Translated: CASSSGLRGGNSPLHF.

This clonotype was counted only a few times. V and J are TRBV6-2 or TRBV6-3 and TRBJ1-2; D remains ambiguous. The V and J ends lost 6 bases and 3 bases respectively, with 14 bases between them. Per germline, CDR1 MNHEY and CDR2 SVGEGT. CDR3 length: 14 amino acids. The CDR3 coding sequence is TGTGCCAGCAGCCTGGACGGAAGCTACTATGGCTACACCTTC. Translation gives CASSLDGSYYGYTF.

This clonotype was counted only a few times. The genes are TRBV14 and TRBJ2-2; D gene uncertain. The V end lost 2 bases, the J end lost 7 bases, and 17 bases lay between the germline ends. Per germline, CDR1 SGHDN and CDR2 FVKESK. The CDR3 consists of 16 residues. CDR3 sequence (DNA): TGTGCCAGCAGCCAACGGGCAGGCCTGTTGTTCGGGGAGCTGTTTTTT. Translating gives CASSQRAGLLFGELFF.

This clonotype has more than one count but fewer than ten. The V and J genes are TRBV19 and TRBJ1-5, with D maybe TRBD1 (5 bases). The germline V gene encodes CDR1 LNHDA and CDR2 SQIVND (reference sequence). The length of the CDR3 is 12 residues. Trimming left V 8 bases short and J 4 bases short, with 9 bases between. The CDR3 protein is CASGTANQPQHF. CDR3 nucleotide sequence: TGTGCCAGTGGGACGGCGAATCAGCCCCAGCATTTT.

This clonotype is a singleton in its sample. The V and J genes are TRBV20-1 and TRBJ1-5, with D possibly matching TRBD1 (6 bases). Looked up from germline, CDR1 is DFQATT and CDR2 is SNEGSKA (reference sequence). The CDR3 is made up of 13 amino acids. CDR3 nucleotide sequence: TGCACCGGAGCGACAGGAAGCAATCAGCCCCAGCATTTT. The encoded protein is CTGATGSNQPQHF.

This clonotype has at least ten counts. J is TRBJ2-7 and V is TRBV19; 13 bases are a match to TRBD2. The germline V gene has CDR1 LNHDA and CDR2 SQIVND (reference sequence). The CDR3 contains 17 residues. V was clipped by 4 bases and J by 0 bases; unmatched bases: 6. As DNA, the CDR3 is TGTGCCAGTAGTAAGACTAGCGGGGGGCCCGCCTCCTACGAGCAGTACTTC. Translation: CASSKTSGGPASYEQYF.

This clonotype turned up a few times. This rearrangement joins TRBV5-1 to TRBJ2-5; D is perhaps TRBD1 or TRBD2 (6 bases each). The CDR3 length is 15 residues. The germline CDR1 and CDR2 sequences are SGHRS and YFSETQ. The germline V and J ends were trimmed by 4 bases and 4 bases, with 17 bases remaining between them. CDR3 in amino acids: CASSPSTGTLETQYF. The CDR3 DNA follows: TGCGCCAGCAGCCCCTCCACAGGGACTTTAGAGACCCAGTACTTC.

The V call is TRBV20-1, the J call TRBJ1-5; D ambiguous. CDR1 and CDR2 from the germline V gene are DFQATT and SNEGSKA (reference sequence). V was clipped by 2 bases and J by 7 bases, with 15 bases between them. The CDR3 is 14 amino acids. In nucleotides, the CDR3 is TGCAGTGCTAGAACCGGCGGGGTAGACCAGCCCCAGCATTTT. This sequence encodes CSARTGGVDQPQHF.

This clonotype was seen at least ten times. The chain couples TRBV28 to TRBJ2-1; TRBD2 matches 15 bases. Losses at the gene ends were 5 bases for V and 0 bases for J; bases not matched to a gene: 5. CDR1 is MDHEN, CDR2 SYDVKM, per germline. There are 18 residues in the CDR3. CDR3 in DNA: TGTGCCAGCAGTCCTTGGACTAGCGGGGGGGCCTCCTACAATGAGCAGTTCTTC. Its translation: CASSPWTSGGASYNEQFF. The full variable domain, in which reference TRBV28 and TRBJ2-1 provide the parts outside the CDR3, is DVKVTQSSRYLVKRTGEKVFLECVQDMDHENMFWYRQDPGLGLRLIYFSYDVKMKEKGDIPEGYSVSREKKERFSLILESASTNQTSMYLCASSPWTSGGASYNEQFFGPGTRLTVL.

This clonotype was seen more than once but under ten times. This chain joins TRBV15 and TRBJ1-2; TRBD1 might be the D (6 bases). Germline V CDR1 and CDR2: LNHNV, YYDKDF (reference sequence). V shed 3 bases and J shed 8 bases, with 19 bases lying between them. CDR3 length equals 15 residues. The CDR3 DNA reads TGTGCCACCAGCAGTAGAAGGGGGTCGACCGAGGGCTACACCTTC. Translation gives CATSSRRGSTEGYTF.

In regard to this clonotype: A read error may account for a junction end that differs from germline. This CDR3 is CASSKETGGYYYTF. The CDR3, as DNA: TGTGCTAGCAGTAAGGAGACAGGGGGCTACTACTACACCTTC. This chain joins TRBV12-3 or TRBV12-4 and TRBJ1-2; 10 nucleotides align to TRBD1. CDR3 length: 14 amino acids.

V gene TRBV6-6 combines with J gene TRBJ1-6, with 7 bases that match TRBD1. The V gene's germline CDR1 is MNHNY and CDR2 SVGAGI (reference sequence). CDR3 length: 15 amino acids. Germline trimming cut 6 bases from V and 6 bases from J; bases unmatched to any gene: 8. Written as DNA, the CDR3 is TGTGCCAGCAGAGAAGGAGACAGGGCTAATTCACCCCTCCACTTT. Amino acids: CASREGDRANSPLHF.

The CDR3 region has the DNA TGTGCTAGTGCCCCCGACGGGCCAACCTACGAGCAGTACTTC. Encoded protein: CASAPDGPTYEQYF. The chain joins TRBV12-5 to TRBJ2-7; D gene uncertain. The CDR3 runs to 14 residues. Germline V gene lookup returns CDR1 LGHNT and CDR2 FRNRAP. V lost 7 bases and J lost 2, with 15 bases in between.

The chain combines TRBV11-2 with TRBJ1-3, with a possible D match to TRBD1 (6 bases). The CDR3 totals 16 residues. Germline V gene data show CDR1 as SGHAT and CDR2 as FQNNGV. V was clipped by 5 bases and J by 11 bases, with 25 bases between them. The CDR3 loop is CASSLLQGASGNPIYF. CDR3 coding DNA: TGTGCCAGCAGCCTACTACAGGGCGCTTCTGGCAACCCCATATATTTT.

This clonotype appeared a few times. J is TRBJ1-1 and V is TRBV9; D unclear. CDR3 size: 14 residues. V was clipped by 0 bases and J by 4 bases, with 10 bases between them. Germline lookup yields CDR1 SGDLS and CDR2 YYNGEE. The CDR3 bases are TGTGCCAGCAGCGTAGATGGTACGGGCACTGAAGCTTTCTTT. This encodes CASSVDGTGTEAFF.

This clonotype came up a few times. The chain uses TRBV29-1 and TRBJ2-7; 9 nucleotides align to TRBD1. The CDR3 is 15 residues long. In germline, CDR1 is SQVTM, CDR2 ANQGSEA. V shed 7 bases, J shed 2 bases, and the junction held 12 bases outside the gene matches. The CDR3 DNA reads TGCAGCGCCGGGACAGGGCCCCTTTCCACCTACGAGCAGTACTTC. Its translation is CSAGTGPLSTYEQYF.